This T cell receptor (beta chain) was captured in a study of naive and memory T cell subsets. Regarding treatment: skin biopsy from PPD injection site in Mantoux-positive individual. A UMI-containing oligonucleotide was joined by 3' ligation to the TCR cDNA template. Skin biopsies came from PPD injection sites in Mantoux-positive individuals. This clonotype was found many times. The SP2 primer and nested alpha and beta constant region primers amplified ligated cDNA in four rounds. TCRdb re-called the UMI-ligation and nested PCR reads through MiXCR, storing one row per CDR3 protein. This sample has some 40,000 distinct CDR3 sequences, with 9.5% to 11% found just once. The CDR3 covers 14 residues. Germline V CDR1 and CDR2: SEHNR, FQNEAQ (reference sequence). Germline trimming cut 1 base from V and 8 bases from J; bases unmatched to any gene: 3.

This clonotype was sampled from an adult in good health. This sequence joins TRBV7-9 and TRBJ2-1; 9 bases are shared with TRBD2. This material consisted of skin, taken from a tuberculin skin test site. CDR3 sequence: CASSLEGGGDEQFF. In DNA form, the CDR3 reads TGTGCCAGCAGCTTAGAAGGCGGGGGGGATGAGCAGTTCTTC.